The clone carrying this T cell receptor (beta chain) was detected ten times or more. Antigen unknown. This specimen belongs to a study of T cells in Graves' hyperthyroidism and ophthalmopathy. About the study: At initial diagnosis, before any treatment had begun, peripheral blood was obtained. The study, taken as a whole, reports: Also found in blood were most expanded thyroid clonotypes above 0.001.

Amplification of TCR beta CDR3 regions was performed using RNA transcripts as template. First-round RT-PCR with HTBI primers amplified the TCR CDR3 region. TCRdb processed the multiplex PCR reads anew with MiXCR; each CDR3 protein has one entry. The table shows roughly 180,000 distinct CDR3 sequences, with more than 15% occurring only once. The CDR3 loop spans 12 amino acids. Germline CDR1 is SGHAT and CDR2 is FQDESV (reference sequence). V gave up 1 base and J gave up 5 bases, with 5 bases separating them. The rearrangement links TRBV11-1 to TRBJ1-1; D unclear. The sequence was collected from a woman in her 50s with Graves' hyperthyroidism. Sequencing was carried out using blood. CDR3 residues: CASSLGETEAFF. CDR3 DNA sequence: TGTGCCAGCAGCTTAGGAGAGACTGAAGCTTTCTTT.